This passage covers 29 T cell receptor beta chains from one sample sequenced in a study of T cells in localized non-small cell lung cancer (TCRdb year 2020). The receptor library was made with the immunoSEQ multiplex PCR assay. Not all clones reach the TCRdb copy of this immuneACCESS table, which keeps in-frame sequences only. Checked studies attribute under half of the gap to unresolved V genes and leave the rest unexplained. In this sample the table shows roughly 84,000 clones, 85% to 90% of which occur a single time. Clones ranked in the top ten supply more than 20% of the sample. The sample here was peripheral blood, taken before any cancer treatment. Receptors originate from a woman between 40 and 69 years old with stage I squamous cell lung carcinoma.

The chain uses TRBV2 and TRBJ1-2; possible D gene TRBD1, 5 bases. The V and J ends lost 5 bases and 8 bases respectively, with 18 bases between them. The CDR3 extends over 14 amino acids. The germline V gene encodes CDR1 SNHLY and CDR2 FYNNEI. CDR3 in amino acids: CASSLTNGDGGYTF. The DNA for the CDR3 is TGTGCCAGCAGTCTCACCAACGGGGACGGGGGCTACACCTTC. Looking up the rest from reference TRBV2 and TRBJ1-2 gives the full variable domain: EPEVTQTPSHQVTQMGQEVILRCVPISNHLYFYWYRQILGQKVEFLVSFYNNEISEKSEIFDDQFSVERPDGSNFTLKIRSTKLEDSAMYFCASSLTNGDGGYTFGSGTRLTVV.

This clone showed up just once. The chain uses TRBV10-3 and TRBJ2-7; 12 nucleotides match TRBD2. The V segment lost 6 bases and the J segment 4 bases; nucleotides outside the gene matches: 7. Germline-derived CDR1 and CDR2 are ENHRY and SYGVKD. This CDR3 has 15 amino acids. The CDR3 coding sequence is TGTGCCATCAGGGAGACTAGCGGGGGAAGTTACGAGCAGTACTTC. Translation gives CAIRETSGGSYEQYF.

This clone came up a few times. The chain joins TRBV30 to TRBJ1-1; D not resolved. The germline V gene has CDR1 GTSNPN and CDR2 SVGIG (reference sequence). The CDR3 totals 12 residues. The V gene lost 0 bases and the J gene lost 9 bases, with 11 bases spanning the gap. The CDR3, as DNA: TGTGCCTGGAGTGTAGCGGGTTACAAAGCTTTCTTT. Encoded protein: CAWSVAGYKAFF.

The chain couples TRBV29-1 to TRBJ1-5; D remains ambiguous. V was cut by 4 bases and J by 0 bases, with 7 bases left in between. Germline V gene data show CDR1 as SQVTM and CDR2 as ANQGSEA. The CDR3 has 13 residues. CDR3 protein: CSVVENSNQPQHF. The CDR3, as DNA: TGCAGCGTTGTGGAGAATAGCAATCAGCCCCAGCATTTT.

This clone was recorded once. The CDR3 coding sequence is TGTGCCAGTAGGCAGGGTAACTACGAGCAGTACTTC. Amino acid sequence: CASRQGNYEQYF. The J gene is TRBJ2-7, the V gene TRBV19, with a possible D match to TRBD1 (5 bases). V lost 6 bases and J lost 3, with 9 bases in between. The CDR3 is made up of 12 amino acids. Germline V gene lookup returns CDR1 LNHDA and CDR2 SQIVND (reference sequence).

The chain is built from TRBV10-3 and TRBJ1-5, with D tentatively TRBD1 (6 bases). This CDR3 spans 14 amino acids. Deletions cut 8 bases from V and 2 bases from J, with 13 bases between. Per germline, CDR1 ENHRY and CDR2 SYGVKD. DNA of the CDR3: TGTGCCATCGCCCAGGGGCTGGGCAATCAGCCCCAGCATTTT. This translates into CAIAQGLGNQPQHF.

The J gene is TRBJ1-5, the V gene TRBV19, with D unresolved. V was cut by 1 base and J by 0 bases, with 7 bases left in between. The germline CDR1 and CDR2 sequences are LNHDA and SQIVND (reference sequence). The CDR3 runs 15 residues. The CDR3 nucleotides read TGTGCCAGTAGTATAGTACCTTATAGCAATCAGCCCCAGCATTTT. This sequence encodes CASSIVPYSNQPQHF.

The V gene is TRBV19, the J gene TRBJ2-1, with 12 bases identical to TRBD2. Germline V gene sequence: CDR1 LNHDA, CDR2 SQIVND (reference sequence). J gave up 1 base and V 7 bases, and 5 bases lay outside the gene matches. This CDR3 is 16 amino acids long. The CDR3 reads CASTRTSGASYNEQFF. The CDR3 region has the DNA TGTGCCAGTACCCGGACTAGCGGGGCGTCCTACAATGAGCAGTTCTTC.

CDR3 in DNA: TGTGCCAGCAGCGCCGCAGGTGGCTCTGGGGCCAACGTCCTGACTTTC. As protein: CASSAAGGSGANVLTF. The J gene is TRBJ2-6, the V gene TRBV9; D ambiguous. The CDR3 loop spans 16 amino acids. Germline CDR1 SGDLS, CDR2 YYNGEE. Between the trimmed V and J ends, which lost 3 bases and 0 bases, there was a span of 10 bases.

This clone was seen more than once but under ten times. CDR3 in DNA: TGTGCCAGCAGCGCGGGACAGGGGACTGAAGCTTTCTTT. It specifies CASSAGQGTEAFF. The chain has TRBV7-9 and TRBJ1-1; 10 bases align to TRBD1. This CDR3 has 13 amino acids. The germline CDR1 and CDR2 sequences are SEHNR and FQNEAQ (reference sequence). V was pared by 5 bases and J by 5 bases, with 2 bases of the junction left unmatched.

The count of this clone is one. The rearrangement uses TRBV19 and TRBJ2-2; D remains ambiguous. The germline V and J ends were trimmed by 7 bases and 2 bases, with 17 bases remaining between them. This CDR3 is 16 amino acids long. The germline V gene has CDR1 LNHDA and CDR2 SQIVND (reference sequence). The CDR3 here is CASTGGLRFNTGELFF. CDR3 in DNA: TGTGCCAGTACCGGCGGTCTTCGCTTTAACACCGGGGAGCTGTTTTTT.

The gene calls are TRBV7-6 and TRBJ2-5; D is perhaps TRBD1 (7 bases). Germline CDR1 SGHVS, CDR2 FNYEAQ. Deletions cut 2 bases from V and 2 bases from J, with 12 bases between. The CDR3 is 15 amino acids. The CDR3 DNA reads as TGTGCCAGCAGCTTAAATTCAGGGGGGCAAGAGACCCAGTACTTC. Amino acid sequence: CASSLNSGGQETQYF.

This rearrangement joins TRBV9 to TRBJ1-1, with D hard to call. The CDR3 totals 16 residues. CDR1 and CDR2 (germline): SGDLS, YYNGEE. Trimming removed 0 bases at V and 0 bases at J, with 12 bases between. The DNA of the CDR3 is TGTGCCAGCAGCGTAGCTACGGGAAACATGAACACTGAAGCTTTCTTT. Its protein product is CASSVATGNMNTEAFF.

The chain has TRBV7-2 and TRBJ1-2; D not certain. The CDR3 covers 15 residues. Per germline, CDR1 SGHTA and CDR2 FQGNSA. V was trimmed by 0 bases and J by 2 bases, leaving 10 bases between them. The CDR3 spells CASSLAVAGNYGYTF. CDR3 nucleotide sequence: TGTGCCAGCAGCTTAGCGGTTGCGGGGAACTATGGCTACACCTTC.

This clone has only a few counts. J is TRBJ1-1 and V is TRBV5-1, with 7 positions matching TRBD1. Per the germline V gene, CDR1 is SGHRS and CDR2 is YFSETQ. V shed 0 bases, J shed 0 bases, and the junction held 8 bases outside the gene matches. The CDR3 spans 17 residues. CDR3: CASSLAGTESMNTEAFF. In DNA, the CDR3 is TGCGCCAGCAGCTTGGCCGGGACAGAGAGCATGAACACTGAAGCTTTCTTT.

On this clone: The junction does not match germline at one end; this may be a read error. Here the CDR3 reads CASIYDRQGAGNTIYF. The CDR3 DNA follows: TGTGCCAGCATTTACGACCGGCAGGGGGCTGGAAACACCATATATTTT. The chain carries TRBV6-6 and TRBJ1-3, with 7 bases aligning to TRBD1. CDR3 length: 16 residues. Germline V gene data show CDR1 as MNHNY and CDR2 as SVGAGI (reference sequence).

The chain couples TRBV9 to TRBJ2-2; TRBD1 is a possible D gene (5 bases). Germline V gene data show CDR1 as SGDLS and CDR2 as YYNGEE. The length of the CDR3 is 14 residues. V was shortened by 2 bases and J by 6 bases, with 11 bases between the two germline ends. Here the CDR3 reads CASSVQGLPGELFF. CDR3 bases: TGTGCCAGCAGCGTCCAGGGTTTGCCCGGGGAGCTGTTTTTT. The entire variable domain, with the rest obtained from reference TRBV9 and TRBJ2-2, is as follows: DSGVTQTPKHLITATGQRVTLRCSPRSGDLSVYWYQQSLDQGLQFLIQYYNGEERAKGNILERFSAQQFPDLHSELNLSSLELGDSALYFCASSVQGLPGELFFGEGSRLTVL.

The rearrangement joins TRBV10-3 to TRBJ2-1; D remains ambiguous. The germline V and J ends were trimmed by 0 bases and 9 bases, with 9 bases remaining between them. In germline, CDR1 is ENHRY, CDR2 SYGVKD. The CDR3 contains 13 residues. The CDR3 sequence is CAISESLVGEQFF. CDR3 DNA: TGTGCCATCAGTGAGTCTCTGGTCGGTGAGCAGTTCTTC.

A single count supports this clone. The chain links TRBV4-1 to TRBJ1-1; D might be TRBD1 (6 bases). Trimming took 6 bases from V and 1 from J, leaving 9 bases between them. The CDR3 runs to 13 residues. The germline V gene encodes CDR1 MGHRA and CDR2 YSYEKL. In DNA, the CDR3 is TGCGCCAGCAGACCGGACAGGAACACTGAAGCTTTCTTT. As protein: CASRPDRNTEAFF.

This chain connects TRBV10-3 to TRBJ1-2; D is possibly TRBD1 (5 bases). The CDR3 length is 13 residues. The V and J ends lost 6 bases and 2 bases respectively, with 10 bases between them. The germline CDR1 and CDR2 sequences are ENHRY and SYGVKD. CDR3 in DNA: TGTGCCATCAGCGATGGGGGGAACTATGGCTACACCTTC. Protein product: CAISDGGNYGYTF.

This clone appeared once. The V and J genes are TRBV7-9 and TRBJ2-5; 9 bases fit TRBD2. The CDR3 contains 16 residues. CDR1 and CDR2 (germline): SEHNR, FQNEAQ (reference sequence). Germline trimming cut 1 base from V and 3 bases from J; bases unmatched to any gene: 6. This CDR3 reads CASSLVGTSPKETQYF. The CDR3 DNA follows: TGTGCCAGCAGCTTAGTCGGGACTAGCCCTAAAGAGACCCAGTACTTC.

CDR3 coding DNA: TGTGCCAGCAGTACAACAGGGGAGGGTTCCTATGGCTACACCTTC. Its translation: CASSTTGEGSYGYTF. The chain carries TRBV2 and TRBJ1-2; 7 bases map to TRBD1. This CDR3 is built from 15 residues. J gave up 4 bases and V 5 bases, and 10 bases lay outside the gene matches. The germline V gene has CDR1 SNHLY and CDR2 FYNNEI.

This chain joins TRBV10-3 and TRBJ2-5; 8 nucleotides line up with TRBD2. Trimming removed 6 bases from V and 5 bases from J; junction bases left unmatched: 2. Germline V CDR1 and CDR2: ENHRY, SYGVKD. The CDR3 totals 12 residues. The CDR3 loop reads CAISGGAETQYF. The CDR3 coding sequence is TGTGCCATCAGCGGGGGGGCCGAGACCCAGTACTTC.

The CDR3 reads CASSFTDRVAYEQYF. In nucleotides, the CDR3 is TGTGCCAGCAGCTTCACTGACAGGGTAGCCTACGAGCAGTACTTC. The chain has TRBV5-6 and TRBJ2-7; 7 bases are shared with TRBD1. The germline V gene encodes CDR1 SGHDT and CDR2 YYEEEE. This CDR3 region has 15 residues. V shed 2 bases and J 2 bases; nucleotides not matched to a gene: 7.

The chain is built from TRBV6-1 and TRBJ2-5; 7 positions match TRBD2. Germline V gene lookup returns CDR1 MNHNS and CDR2 SASEGT. V dropped 0 bases and J dropped 5; count of bases not matched to a gene: 12. The CDR3 consists of 17 residues. CDR3 sequence: CASSEAGLAAGRETQYF. In DNA form, the CDR3 reads TGTGCCAGCAGTGAAGCAGGGCTAGCGGCCGGTAGGGAGACCCAGTACTTC.

This sequence joins TRBV28 and TRBJ1-5; 10 nucleotides line up with TRBD1. The V gene end was trimmed by 2 bases and the J gene end by 0 bases; junction bases not matched to a gene: 1. The CDR3 runs 16 residues. Germline CDR1 MDHEN, CDR2 SYDVKM. CDR3 in amino acids: CASSLGTGDSNQPQHF. As DNA, the CDR3 is TGTGCCAGCAGTTTAGGGACAGGGGATAGCAATCAGCCCCAGCATTTT.

The V call is TRBV19, the J call TRBJ1-3; D might be TRBD1 (6 bases). Germline lookup yields CDR1 LNHDA and CDR2 SQIVND (reference sequence). The CDR3 extends over 16 amino acids. V was pared by 3 bases and J by 0 bases, with 12 bases between. CDR3 sequence (DNA): TGTGCCAGTAGTATTAGGGGGAGCTTCTCTGGAAACACCATATATTTT. It codes for CASSIRGSFSGNTIYF.

This chain uses TRBV5-6 with TRBJ2-5, with 7 bases matching TRBD1. The CDR3 runs 15 residues. With 1 base clipped from V and 4 bases from J, the junction kept 7 bases outside the gene matches. Germline CDR1 is SGHDT and CDR2 is YYEEEE. CDR3 amino acids: CASSLWGTDLETQYF. As DNA, the CDR3 is TGTGCCAGCAGCTTGTGGGGGACAGATTTAGAGACCCAGTACTTC.

The rearrangement joins TRBV5-1 to TRBJ2-5, with D tentatively TRBD2 (5 bases). The ends were cut back, 2 bases at V and 1 base at J, with 9 bases in the middle. The CDR3 is 14 residues long. Germline CDR1 is SGHRS and CDR2 is YFSETQ. CDR3 sequence: CASSFSGIQETQYF. CDR3 coding DNA: TGCGCCAGCAGCTTCTCCGGGATCCAAGAGACCCAGTACTTC.